These 23 T cell receptor beta chains originate from one sample sequenced in a study of identical twins. In TCRdb, the 5' RACE reads were re-called with MiXCR into one record per CDR3 protein. The sample consists of some 500,000 distinct CDR3 sequences, nearly 10% of them appearing once. The sample also formed part of further work on yellow fever vaccine responses in identical twins.

The sequencing input was PBMCs. The source of these receptors is a woman aged 18-29 years in good health.

V gene TRBV6-2 or TRBV6-3 combines with J gene TRBJ2-1; 8 bases match TRBD1. The V gene's germline CDR1 is MNHEY and CDR2 SVGEGT. With V trimmed by 2 bases and J by 5 bases, 5 bases remained unmatched. The length of the CDR3 is 15 residues. This CDR3 reads CASSYGDRKNNEQFF. The CDR3 DNA reads as TGTGCCAGCAGTTACGGGGACAGGAAAAACAATGAGCAGTTCTTC.

This clonotype was seen repeatedly, ten times or more. This chain joins TRBV7-8 and TRBJ2-4; weak D call: TRBD1 (5 bases). V lost 2 bases and J lost 0, with 14 bases in between. The V gene's germline CDR1 is SGHVS and CDR2 FQNEAQ. CDR3 size: 17 residues. CDR3 sequence: CASSLKSKGLAKNIQYF. The CDR3 bases are TGTGCCAGCAGCTTAAAGTCTAAGGGGCTAGCCAAAAACATTCAGTACTTC.

This clonotype was detected a few times. CDR3 in DNA: TGTGCCAGCAGTGAACCGGGGGTGTGGGGGGGCGAAGTCAGAGATACGCAGTATTTT. It is translated as CASSEPGVWGGEVRDTQYF. The gene calls are TRBV6-1 and TRBJ2-3; maybe TRBD2 (7 bases). Germline loops: CDR1 MNHNS, CDR2 SASEGT. Trimming left V 2 bases short and J 5 bases short, with 26 bases between. The CDR3 is 19 residues long.

There are many counts of this clonotype. The chain recombines TRBV9 with TRBJ2-1; D gene unclear. CDR1 is SGDLS, CDR2 YYNGEE, per germline. V gave up 4 bases and J gave up 6 bases, with 11 bases separating them. CDR3 length equals 13 residues. The CDR3 bases are TGTGCCAGCAGCCTGCGACCCGGCAATGAGCAGTTCTTC. Its translation: CASSLRPGNEQFF.

A few counts support this clonotype. This chain links TRBV7-2 with TRBJ2-7; D perhaps matches TRBD1 (5 bases). The CDR3 sequence is 15 residues long. Trimming took 0 bases from V and 4 from J, leaving 13 bases between them. Germline CDR1 SGHTA, CDR2 FQGNSA. CDR3 coding DNA: TGTGCCAGCAGCTTAGCGGCAGGCAAGGGGTACGAGCAGTACTTC. Residues: CASSLAAGKGYEQYF.

This clonotype was found a few times. The J gene is TRBJ2-1, the V gene TRBV11-2, with 9 nucleotides matching TRBD2. With V trimmed by 8 bases and J by 6 bases, 14 bases remained unmatched. CDR3 length: 16 residues. Germline V gene lookup returns CDR1 SGHAT and CDR2 FQNNGV. The CDR3 bases are TGTGCCAGCGGCGAATCGTTAGCGGGAGCGCGCAATGAGCAGTTCTTC. It specifies CASGESLAGARNEQFF.

The rearrangement joins TRBV20-1 to TRBJ2-5; tentative D call: TRBD2 (6 bases). The CDR3 consists of 12 residues. Deletions cut 6 bases from V and 6 bases from J, with 14 bases between. Germline V CDR1 and CDR2: DFQATT, SNEGSKA (reference sequence). This CDR3 reads CSARRLGQTQYF. The DNA for the CDR3 is TGCAGTGCCCGACGACTAGGTCAGACCCAGTACTTC.

This clonotype was detected many times. V and J are TRBV7-8 and TRBJ1-5; 9 bases are shared with TRBD1. Unmatched junction bases numbered 6, after V lost 5 bases and J lost 7 bases. Germline CDR1 reads SGHVS; CDR2 reads FQNEAQ. This CDR3 region has 14 residues. The chain's CDR3 is CASSPTGGLQPQHF. CDR3 DNA sequence: TGTGCCAGCAGCCCGACAGGGGGTTTGCAGCCCCAGCATTTT.

A remark on this clonotype: Given a much more abundant clone one base away, this may be a read error. The chain couples TRBV24-1 to TRBJ2-3, with D possibly called TRBD1 or TRBD2 (5 bases each). CDR1 KGHDR and CDR2 SFDVKD come from the germline V gene. The CDR3 loop spans 15 amino acids. In DNA form, the CDR3 reads TGTGCCATCAGTGATTTAAGGGACGGCACAGATACGCAGTATTTT. Encoded protein: CAISDLRDGTDTQYF.

This clonotype was observed a few times. The chain carries TRBV4-1 and TRBJ2-5; D is perhaps TRBD1 (6 bases). Germline values: CDR1 MGHRA, CDR2 YSYEKL. V gave up 0 bases and J gave up 4 bases, with 18 bases separating them. The CDR3 extends over 17 amino acids. The DNA of the CDR3 is TGCGCCAGCAGCCAAGAAGGGACACTCCGATGGGGAGAGACCCAGTACTTC. The encoded protein is CASSQEGTLRWGETQYF.

This clonotype was counted ten times or more. Here the CDR3 DNA reads TGTGCCAGCAGCCGAGCAGAGACCCAGTACTTC. The encoded protein is CASSRAETQYF. This chain connects TRBV12-3 or TRBV12-4 to TRBJ2-5; no definite D call. The CDR3 consists of 11 residues. V lost 6 bases and J lost 4, with 6 bases in between.

The chain uses TRBV5-5 and TRBJ2-7, with a weak D call TRBD2 (6 bases). V shed 4 bases and J shed 6 bases, with 14 bases lying between them. Per germline, CDR1 SGHKS and CDR2 YYEKEE (reference sequence). The CDR3 contains 13 residues. The CDR3 sequence is CASSLGLGGEQYF. In nucleotides, the CDR3 is TGTGCCAGCAGCCTTGGACTGGGAGGCGAGCAGTACTTC.

V gene TRBV19 combines with J gene TRBJ2-3, with unresolved D. Per germline, CDR1 LNHDA and CDR2 SQIVND (reference sequence). This CDR3 contains 13 residues. V lost 5 bases and J 2 bases, leaving 8 bases between the germline ends. The DNA of the CDR3 is TGTGCCAGTAGTTTATGGCTCACAGATACGCAGTATTTT. Its protein product is CASSLWLTDTQYF. The full variable domain, completed using reference TRBV19 and TRBJ2-3, is DGGITQSPKYLFRKEGQNVTLSCEQNLNHDAMYWYRQDPGQGLRLIYYSQIVNDFQKGDIAEGYSVSREKKESFPLTVTSAQKNPTAFYLCASSLWLTDTQYFGPGTRLTVL.

This rearrangement joins TRBV11-2 to TRBJ2-3, with 7 nucleotides matching TRBD2. V lost 5 bases and J lost 0; bases outside the gene matches: 14. This CDR3 spans 18 amino acids. Germline V gives CDR1 SGHAT, CDR2 FQNNGV. For the CDR3, the DNA is TGTGCCAGCAGCCCCACCCTGGCTAGCGGAGATAGCACAGATACGCAGTATTTT. Residues: CASSPTLASGDSTDTQYF. Full variable domain (missing parts from reference TRBV11-2 and TRBJ2-3): EAGVAQSPRYKIIEKRQSVAFWCNPISGHATLYWYQQILGQGPKLLIQFQNNGVVDDSQLPKDRFSAERLKGVDSTLKIQPAKLEDSAVYLCASSPTLASGDSTDTQYFGPGTRLTVL.

This clonotype was seen ten or more times. The chain couples TRBV6-5 to TRBJ2-7, with 7 bases identical to TRBD1. V lost 6 bases to trimming and J lost 6 bases; unmatched junction nucleotides: 5. The CDR3 runs to 12 residues. In germline, CDR1 is MNHEY, CDR2 SVGAGI. In DNA, the CDR3 is TGTGCCAGCAGCACTACAGGGGCCGAGCAGTACTTC. It is translated as CASSTTGAEQYF.

This clonotype was recorded many times. J is TRBJ2-7 and V is TRBV20-1, with 8 bases lining up with TRBD2. The V and J ends lost 4 bases and 1 base, in that order; junction bases with no gene match: 9. Germline loops: CDR1 DFQATT, CDR2 SNEGSKA (reference sequence). CDR3 size: 15 residues. The CDR3 reads CSAKPPGGGSYEQYF. The CDR3 DNA is TGCAGTGCTAAACCCCCCGGCGGGGGGTCCTACGAGCAGTACTTC.

This chain uses TRBV4-1 with TRBJ1-6; D might be TRBD1 (5 bases). CDR3 length equals 18 residues. Per the germline V gene, CDR1 is MGHRA and CDR2 is YSYEKL. V gave up 0 bases and J gave up 7 bases, with 19 bases separating them. The CDR3 region is CASSQDGGEAPLNSPLHF. CDR3 bases: TGCGCCAGCAGCCAAGACGGAGGGGAGGCCCCACTGAATTCACCCCTCCACTTT.

This clonotype showed up just a few times. The chain is built from TRBV7-2 and TRBJ2-7; maybe TRBD2 (6 bases). V dropped 3 bases and J dropped 6 bases, with 15 bases sitting between them. CDR3 size: 14 residues. Germline V lookup: CDR1 SGHTA, CDR2 FQGNSA. CDR3 protein: CASSFSGTGGEQYF. The CDR3 DNA reads TGTGCCAGCAGCTTCTCTGGGACTGGCGGCGAGCAGTACTTC.

This clonotype has ten or more counts. This chain links TRBV6-5 with TRBJ2-3; D is uncertain. V lost 3 bases, J lost 0 bases, and 10 bases lay in between. The CDR3 has 15 residues. In germline, CDR1 is MNHEY, CDR2 SVGAGI. The CDR3 region is CASSYTGDSTDTQYF. The CDR3 DNA is TGTGCCAGCAGTTATACTGGCGATAGCACAGATACGCAGTATTTT.

The chain uses TRBV20-1 and TRBJ1-6; 7 positions agree with TRBD1. This CDR3 is built from 16 residues. Germline CDR1 and CDR2: DFQATT and SNEGSKA (reference sequence). Losses at the gene ends were 1 base for V and 4 bases for J; bases not matched to a gene: 7. The CDR3 DNA sequence: TGCAGTGCTAGAGCACCGGGACAGAAATATAATTCACCCCTCCACTTT. Protein product: CSARAPGQKYNSPLHF.

Many counts were recorded for this clonotype. This chain uses TRBV6-5 with TRBJ2-1, with 7 nucleotides matching TRBD2. Germline V gives CDR1 MNHEY, CDR2 SVGAGI. V trimming: 0 bases; J trimming: 2 bases; junction bases outside the gene matches: 7. There are 17 residues in the CDR3. CDR3 coding DNA: TGTGCCAGCAGTTACTCGTTCGCGGGAGTCCCCTACAATGAGCAGTTCTTC. This translates into CASSYSFAGVPYNEQFF.

In its sample, this clonotype was seen many times. The chain links TRBV20-1 to TRBJ2-5; D is unresolved. V was cut by 3 bases and J by 4 bases, with 9 bases left in between. Per the germline V gene, CDR1 is DFQATT and CDR2 is SNEGSKA (reference sequence). The CDR3 runs to 12 residues. For the CDR3, the DNA is TGCAGTGCTAGGTGGGATGGAGAGACCCAGTACTTC. Translated, it gives CSARWDGETQYF.

V and J are TRBV15 and TRBJ2-1, with 10 bases identical to TRBD2. Trimming removed 5 bases from V and 6 bases from J; junction bases left unmatched: 13. Germline lookup yields CDR1 LNHNV and CDR2 YYDKDF (reference sequence). This CDR3 comprises 17 residues. The CDR3 loop is CATSARIIAGGLNEQFF. In nucleotides, the CDR3 is TGTGCCACCAGCGCCCGAATCATAGCGGGGGGCCTCAATGAGCAGTTCTTC.